The sequence of this TCR beta chain was determined in a study of naive and memory T cell subsets (dated by TCRdb to about 2017). As for the study more broadly: The study applied an open-source, UMI-based TCR alpha and beta sequencing pipeline to sorted naive and memory peripheral blood T cell subsets. RNA was DNase-treated and reverse transcribed with TCR constant-region primers, mostly using SuperScript III. IgG serology results and the functional CMV T cell responses were in complete agreement.

This clonotype appeared many times. Its antigen is currently not known. Per-base quality was not reported, and no clone a single base away is much larger than it. Findings and caveats that apply to the study as a whole: TCR abundance followed a power law whose exponent differed between naive and memory subsets but was consistent across the three individuals. RNA-based TCR counts may be affected by expression changes linked to T cell activation and differentiation. Following error correction, more than 90% of naive TCR sequences occurred only once, which made naive abundance distributions much steeper than those of memory subsets. In both CD4 and CD8 cells, the Gini index increased while Shannon and inverse Simpson diversity decreased from naive through CM, EM and EMRA. Each clonotype was defined as a single alpha or beta chain sequence rather than as a paired alpha/beta receptor. No ground truth was available to validate the repertoire findings for the naive and memory subsets.

TCR alpha and beta chain libraries were amplified separately from the second PCR step onward. Donor CMV status was determined by IFNgamma production from CD4+ T cells after overnight stimulation of fresh PBMCs with CMV viral lysate. CD4 T cells were positively selected with Miltenyi beads, followed by positive selection of CD8 T cells from the CD4-negative fraction. Cells were stained for CD3, CD4, CD8, CD45RA, CD27 and a live/dead dye and were sorted on a BD Aria II into four subsets based on CD45RA and CD27. For sorting, CD45RA-CD27- cells were defined as effector memory cells, while CD45RA+CD27- cells were defined as EMRA cells. A few healthy volunteers provided blood, and the blood of each volunteer was split into CD4 and CD8 T cells and then into four differentiation subsets. Roughly 120 ml of peripheral blood was collected from each donor, and PBMC were isolated by Ficoll-Paque PLUS density-gradient centrifugation. After sorting, cells were lysed in RLT buffer, RNA was extracted using a Qiagen RNeasy kit, and the extracted RNA was stored at -80 degrees C.

Receptors were amplified or captured by UMI-ligation and nested PCR. The beta constant-region primer was an equimolar mix of two oligonucleotides covering both TRBC1 and TRBC2. Four rounds of PCR, combining the SP2 primer with nested alpha and beta constant-region primers, were used to amplify the ligated cDNA. T4 RNA ligase 1 ligated a single-stranded oligonucleotide carrying the SP2 primer and a 12-nucleotide UMI to the cDNA 3' end. Incubation of the ligation reaction lasted about 20-25 hours at 16 degrees C. PCR2 was typically performed as a SYBR Green qPCR and was stopped at a predetermined threshold so that over-amplification was prevented. Agencourt AMPure XP magnetic beads were used for all purifications after the first. Libraries were quantified by Qubit and checked on a TapeStation, with a main peak expected near 650 bp. The pooled libraries were sequenced on an Illumina MiSeq using v2 2x251 paired-end kits, which usually yielded roughly 1-2.2 million reads per sample. Libraries were pooled at 3 to 4 nM per sample, and 5-7% PhiX was added to improve cluster recognition. In the source study's methods: V and J genes were assigned to Demultiplexor-processed FASTQ reads by Decombinator through tag matching, with a single base-pair mismatch being allowed. UMIs were used by Collapsinator to correct both sequencing errors and frequency errors arising from PCR heterogeneity. TCRs were translated and CDR3s were extracted from the conserved cysteine to the FGXG phenylalanine by CDR3Translator, with non-productive sequences being flagged. Gini, Shannon entropy and inverse Simpson indices were calculated on repertoires that had been subsampled to equal numbers of UMI-defined TCRs. Clonotype abundance distributions were fitted to a power law by maximum likelihood within the linear range. On one naive CD8 sample, the pipeline and MIGEC gave similar UMI counts, unique TCR numbers and clonal distributions. A set of roughly 6,600 CMV-associated CDR3 sequences, compiled from VDJdb and a published dataset, was used to search the repertoires. The public reads were quality trimmed at Q25 with fastp and then assembled into clones with MiXCR by TCRdb, keeping productive beta chains. Rows matching on CDR3 protein sequence are summarized as one entry with the most common DNA and genes. These V and J calls derive from TCRdb rather than the authors' analysis. For this sample the table gives fewer than 4,500 distinct CDR3 sequences, of which around 5.5% were detected only once. Roughly a quarter of the sample is held by the ten biggest clonotypes.

The sequencing input was effector memory CD8+ T cells from blood. What this sample's cell subset or site label stands for: effector memory, CD45RA- CD27-. The TCR sequence derives from a human donor in good health.

The CDR3 amino acid sequence is: CASSLPGGTEAFF. The nucleotide sequence reads TGTGCCAGCAGTCTACCCGGGGGCACTGAAGCTTTCTTT. The chain was built from TRBV28 and TRBJ1-1; matching of 5 bases hints at TRBD1 as the D gene. According to the germline V gene, CDR1 reads MDHEN and CDR2 reads SYDVKM. Spanning cysteine to phenylalanine, the CDR3 consists of 13 amino acids. Only the CDR3 part of the read is kept: 39 bases, read in frame from the first base. V is reduced by 5 bases and J by 4 bases, leaving a spacing of 11 bases between them.